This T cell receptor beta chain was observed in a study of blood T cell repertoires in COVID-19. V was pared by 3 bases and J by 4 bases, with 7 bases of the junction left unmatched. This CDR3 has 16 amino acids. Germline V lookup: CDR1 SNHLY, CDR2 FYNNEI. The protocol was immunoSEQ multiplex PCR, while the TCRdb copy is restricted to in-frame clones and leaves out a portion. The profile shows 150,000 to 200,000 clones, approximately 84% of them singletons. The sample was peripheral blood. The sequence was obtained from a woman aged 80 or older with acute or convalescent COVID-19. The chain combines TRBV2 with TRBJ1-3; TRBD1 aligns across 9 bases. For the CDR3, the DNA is TGTGCCAGCAGTGACTACCCCGGGACAGGGGGAAACACCATATATTTT. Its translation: CASSDYPGTGGNTIYF.